Included here is one T cell receptor beta chain sequence, with context. Trimming left V 1 base short and J 2 bases short, with 11 bases between. This CDR3 is 15 amino acids long. Germline loops: CDR1 LGHNA, CDR2 YSLEER. This sample is part of a study of shared clonotypes between healthy human individuals. For the study at large: The cohort had two women and a few men, ages 18 to 49.

Clones were sequenced by immunoSEQ multiplex PCR, and TCRdb holds only the in-frame ones, with some missing. The data hold a few hundred thousand clones, with around 78% observed a single time. Nashville, Tennessee was home to all donors, who were Caucasian adults. The source of this sequence is a woman in her forties in good health. Some clones in this sample may be carry-over from other donors' samples. The rearrangement joins TRBV4-3 to TRBJ1-2; no clear D gene. The sequenced sample was PBMCs. The CDR3 is CASSQGGQANYGYTF. Here the CDR3 DNA reads TGCGCCAGCAGCCAAGGAGGGCAGGCAAACTATGGCTACACCTTC.